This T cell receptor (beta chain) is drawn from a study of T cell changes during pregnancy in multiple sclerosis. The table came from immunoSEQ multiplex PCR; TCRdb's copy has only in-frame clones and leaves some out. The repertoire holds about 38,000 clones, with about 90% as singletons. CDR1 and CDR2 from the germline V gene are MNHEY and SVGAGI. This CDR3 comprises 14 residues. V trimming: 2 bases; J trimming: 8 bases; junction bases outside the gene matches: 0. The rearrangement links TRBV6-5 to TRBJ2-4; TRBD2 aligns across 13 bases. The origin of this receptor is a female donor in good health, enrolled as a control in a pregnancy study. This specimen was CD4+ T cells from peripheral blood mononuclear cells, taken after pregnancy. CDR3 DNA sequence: TGTGCCAGCAGTTACGGACTAGCGGGGGACATTCAGTACTTC. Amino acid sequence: CASSYGLAGDIQYF.